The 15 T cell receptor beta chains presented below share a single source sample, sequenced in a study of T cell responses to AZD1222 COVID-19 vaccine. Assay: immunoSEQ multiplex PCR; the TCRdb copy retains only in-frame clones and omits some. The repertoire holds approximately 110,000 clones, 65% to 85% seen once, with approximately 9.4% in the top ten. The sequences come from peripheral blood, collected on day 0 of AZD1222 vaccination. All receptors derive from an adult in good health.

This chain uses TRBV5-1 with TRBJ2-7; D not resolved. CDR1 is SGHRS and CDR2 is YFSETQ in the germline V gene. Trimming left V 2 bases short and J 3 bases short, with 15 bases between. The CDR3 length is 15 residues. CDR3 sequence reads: CASSLGMAEYYEQYF. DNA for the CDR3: TGCGCCAGCAGCTTAGGTATGGCGGAGTACTACGAGCAGTACTTC. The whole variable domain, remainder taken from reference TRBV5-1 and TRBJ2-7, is KAGVTQTPRYLIKTRGQQVTLSCSPISGHRSVSWYQQTPGQGLQFLFEYFSETQRNKGNFPGRFSGRQFSNSRSEMNVSTLELGDSALYLCASSLGMAEYYEQYFGPGTRLTVT.

The CDR3 DNA is TGTGCCAGTAGTGTACTCGCGAACACCGGGGAGCTGTTTTTT. It yields the protein CASSVLANTGELFF. The chain uses TRBV19 and TRBJ2-2; D gene uncertain. Per the germline V gene, CDR1 is LNHDA and CDR2 is SQIVND (reference sequence). Trimming pared 5 bases from V and 0 bases from J, leaving 7 bases between. The CDR3 contains 14 residues.

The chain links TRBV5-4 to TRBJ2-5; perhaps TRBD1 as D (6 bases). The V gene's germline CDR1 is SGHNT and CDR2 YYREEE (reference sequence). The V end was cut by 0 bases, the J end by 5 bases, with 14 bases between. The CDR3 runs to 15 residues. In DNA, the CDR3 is TGTGCCAGCAGCTTGGCCGGCAGGGGCGGCGAGACCCAGTACTTC. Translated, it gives CASSLAGRGGETQYF.

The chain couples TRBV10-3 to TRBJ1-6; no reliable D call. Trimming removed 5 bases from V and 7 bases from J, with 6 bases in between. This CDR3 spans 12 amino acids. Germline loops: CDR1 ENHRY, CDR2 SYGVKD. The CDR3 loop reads CAISMGNSPLHF. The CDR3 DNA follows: TGTGCCATCAGTATGGGAAATTCACCCCTCCACTTT.

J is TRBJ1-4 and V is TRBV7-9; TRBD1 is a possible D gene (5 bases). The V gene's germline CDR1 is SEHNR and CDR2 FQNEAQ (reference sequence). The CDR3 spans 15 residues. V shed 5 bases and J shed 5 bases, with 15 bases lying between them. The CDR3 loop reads CASSPLGVGNEKLFF. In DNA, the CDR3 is TGTGCCAGCAGCCCCCTAGGGGTAGGGAATGAAAAACTGTTTTTT.

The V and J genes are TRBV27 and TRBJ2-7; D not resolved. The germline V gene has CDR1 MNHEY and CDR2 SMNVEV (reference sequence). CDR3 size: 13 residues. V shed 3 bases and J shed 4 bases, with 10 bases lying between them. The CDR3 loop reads CASSFNGGYEQYF. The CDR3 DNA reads TGTGCCAGCAGTTTCAATGGTGGGTACGAGCAGTACTTC.

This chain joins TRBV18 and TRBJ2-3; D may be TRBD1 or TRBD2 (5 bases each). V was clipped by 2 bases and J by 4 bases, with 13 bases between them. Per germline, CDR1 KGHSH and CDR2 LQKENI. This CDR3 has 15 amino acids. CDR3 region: CASSPGAGSADTQYF. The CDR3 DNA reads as TGTGCCAGCTCACCAGGGGCAGGGAGCGCAGATACGCAGTATTTT. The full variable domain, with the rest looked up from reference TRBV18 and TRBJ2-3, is NAGVMQNPRHLVRRRGQEARLRCSPMKGHSHVYWYRQLPEEGLKFMVYLQKENIIDESGMPKERFSAEFPKEGPSILRIQQVVRGDSAAYFCASSPGAGSADTQYFGPGTRLTVL.

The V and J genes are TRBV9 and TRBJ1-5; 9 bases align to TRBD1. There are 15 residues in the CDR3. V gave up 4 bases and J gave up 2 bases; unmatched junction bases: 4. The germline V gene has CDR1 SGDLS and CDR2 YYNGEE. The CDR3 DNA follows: TGTGCCAGCAGCCCCCGGACAGGGGGCAATCAGCCCCAGCATTTT. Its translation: CASSPRTGGNQPQHF.

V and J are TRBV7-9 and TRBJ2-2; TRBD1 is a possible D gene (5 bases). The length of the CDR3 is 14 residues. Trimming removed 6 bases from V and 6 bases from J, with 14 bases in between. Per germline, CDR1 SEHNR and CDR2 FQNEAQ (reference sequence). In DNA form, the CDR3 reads TGTGCCAGCAGATCTTCACAGGTGGCCGGGGAGCTGTTTTTT. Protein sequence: CASRSSQVAGELFF.

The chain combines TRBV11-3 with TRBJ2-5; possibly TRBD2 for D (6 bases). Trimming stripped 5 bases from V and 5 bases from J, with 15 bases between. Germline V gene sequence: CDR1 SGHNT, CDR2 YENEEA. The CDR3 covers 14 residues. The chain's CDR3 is CASSRRAEEETQYF. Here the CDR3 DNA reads TGTGCCAGCAGCCGGAGGGCCGAGGAGGAGACCCAGTACTTC.

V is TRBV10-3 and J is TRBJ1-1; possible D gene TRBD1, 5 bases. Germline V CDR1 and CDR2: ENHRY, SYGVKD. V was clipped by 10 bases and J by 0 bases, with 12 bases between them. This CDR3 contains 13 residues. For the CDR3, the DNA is TGTGCCACCCTTGGACAAATGAACACTGAAGCTTTCTTT. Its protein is CATLGQMNTEAFF.

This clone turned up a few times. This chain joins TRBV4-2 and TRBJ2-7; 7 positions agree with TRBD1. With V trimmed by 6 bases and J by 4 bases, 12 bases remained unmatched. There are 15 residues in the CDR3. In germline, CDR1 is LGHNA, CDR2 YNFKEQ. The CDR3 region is CASRRNRGLGYEQYF. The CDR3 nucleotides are TGTGCCAGCAGGAGAAACAGGGGATTAGGGTACGAGCAGTACTTC.

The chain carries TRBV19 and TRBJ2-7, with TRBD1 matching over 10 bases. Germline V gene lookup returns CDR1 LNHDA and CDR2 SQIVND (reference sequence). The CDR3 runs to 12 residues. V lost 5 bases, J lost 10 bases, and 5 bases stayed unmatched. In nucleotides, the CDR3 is TGTGCCAGTAGTCCGGGACAGGGGTTTCAGTACTTC. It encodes CASSPGQGFQYF.

CDR3 amino acids: CASSQDMGPQGGYNEQFF. The CDR3 DNA reads TGTGCCAGCAGCCAAGATATGGGCCCACAGGGGGGCTACAATGAGCAGTTCTTC. The chain combines TRBV4-2 with TRBJ2-1, with 8 nucleotides matching TRBD1. CDR1 is LGHNA, CDR2 YNFKEQ, per germline. CDR3 length equals 18 residues. The J segment lost 3 bases and the V segment lost 0 bases, leaving 10 bases of the junction unmatched.

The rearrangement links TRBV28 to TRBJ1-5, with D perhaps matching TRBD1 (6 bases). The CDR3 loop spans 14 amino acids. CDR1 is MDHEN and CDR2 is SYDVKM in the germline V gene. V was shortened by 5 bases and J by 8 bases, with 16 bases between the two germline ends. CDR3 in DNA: TGTGCCAGCAGTCCCACAGGGAGTGGGAAGCCCCAGCATTTT. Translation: CASSPTGSGKPQHF.